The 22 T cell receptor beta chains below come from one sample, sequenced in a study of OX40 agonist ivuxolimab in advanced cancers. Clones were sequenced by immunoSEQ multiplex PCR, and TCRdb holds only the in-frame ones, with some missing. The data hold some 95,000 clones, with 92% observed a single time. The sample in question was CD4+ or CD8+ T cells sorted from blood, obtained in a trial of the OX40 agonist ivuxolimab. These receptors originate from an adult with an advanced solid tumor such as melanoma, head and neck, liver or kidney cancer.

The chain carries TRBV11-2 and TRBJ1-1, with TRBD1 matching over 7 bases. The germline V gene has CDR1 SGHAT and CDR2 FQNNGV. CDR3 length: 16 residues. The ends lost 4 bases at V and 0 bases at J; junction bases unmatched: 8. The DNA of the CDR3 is TGTGCCAGCAGCTCCCGGGGACAGTTAATGAACACTGAAGCTTTCTTT. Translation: CASSSRGQLMNTEAFF.

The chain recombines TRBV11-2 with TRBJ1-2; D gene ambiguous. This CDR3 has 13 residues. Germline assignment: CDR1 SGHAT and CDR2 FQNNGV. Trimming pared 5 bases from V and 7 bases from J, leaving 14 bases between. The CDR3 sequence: CASSPVLLGGYTF. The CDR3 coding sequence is TGTGCCAGCAGCCCAGTTCTTTTGGGTGGCTACACCTTC.

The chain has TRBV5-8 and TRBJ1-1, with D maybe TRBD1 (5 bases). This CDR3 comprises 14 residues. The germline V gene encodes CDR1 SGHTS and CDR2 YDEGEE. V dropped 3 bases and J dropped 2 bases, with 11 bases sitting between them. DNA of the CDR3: TGTGCCAGCAGCTCGGACACCCTAAACACTGAAGCTTTCTTT. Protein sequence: CASSSDTLNTEAFF.

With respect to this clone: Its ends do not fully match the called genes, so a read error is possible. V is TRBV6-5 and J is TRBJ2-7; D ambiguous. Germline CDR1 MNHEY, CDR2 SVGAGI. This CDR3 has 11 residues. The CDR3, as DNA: TGTGCCAGCAGTTACTCCCACGAGCAGTACTTC. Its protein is CASSYSHEQYF.

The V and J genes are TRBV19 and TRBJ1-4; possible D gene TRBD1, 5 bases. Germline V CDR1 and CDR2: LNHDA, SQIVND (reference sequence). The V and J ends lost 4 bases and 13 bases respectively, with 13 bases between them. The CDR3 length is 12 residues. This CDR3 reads CASSKTGPTLFF. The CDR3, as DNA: TGTGCCAGTAGTAAAACGGGGCCGACACTGTTTTTT.

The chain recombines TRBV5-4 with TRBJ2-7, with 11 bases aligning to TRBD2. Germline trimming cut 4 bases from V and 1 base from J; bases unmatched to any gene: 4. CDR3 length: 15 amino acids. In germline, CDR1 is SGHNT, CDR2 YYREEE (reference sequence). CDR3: CASSPGLAESYEQYF. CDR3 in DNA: TGTGCCAGCAGCCCGGGACTAGCGGAATCCTACGAGCAGTACTTC.

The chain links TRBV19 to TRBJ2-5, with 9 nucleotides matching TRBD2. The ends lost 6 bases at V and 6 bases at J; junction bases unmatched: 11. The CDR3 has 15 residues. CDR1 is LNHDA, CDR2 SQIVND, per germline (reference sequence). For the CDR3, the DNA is TGTGCCAGTAGCTCTTTAGCGGGAGTGGGGAAGACCCAGTACTTC. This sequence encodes CASSSLAGVGKTQYF.

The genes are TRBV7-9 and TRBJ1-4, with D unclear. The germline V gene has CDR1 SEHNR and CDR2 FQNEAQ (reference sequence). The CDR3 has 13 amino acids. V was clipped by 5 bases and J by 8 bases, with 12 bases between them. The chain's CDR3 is CASSTILKEKLFF. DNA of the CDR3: TGTGCCAGCAGCACTATATTAAAAGAAAAACTGTTTTTT.

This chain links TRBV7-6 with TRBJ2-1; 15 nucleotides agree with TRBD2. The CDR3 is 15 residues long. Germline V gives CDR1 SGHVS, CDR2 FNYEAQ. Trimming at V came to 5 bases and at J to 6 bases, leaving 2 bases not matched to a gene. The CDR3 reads CASSEGLAGGNEQFF. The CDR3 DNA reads TGTGCCAGCAGCGAGGGACTAGCGGGGGGCAATGAGCAGTTCTTC.

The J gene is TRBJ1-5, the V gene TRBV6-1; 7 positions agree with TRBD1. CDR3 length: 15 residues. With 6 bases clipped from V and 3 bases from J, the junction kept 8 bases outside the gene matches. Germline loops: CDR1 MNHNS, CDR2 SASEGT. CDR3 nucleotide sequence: TGTGCCAGCAGACTTCCGACAGGGCTCAATCAGCCCCAGCATTTT. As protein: CASRLPTGLNQPQHF.

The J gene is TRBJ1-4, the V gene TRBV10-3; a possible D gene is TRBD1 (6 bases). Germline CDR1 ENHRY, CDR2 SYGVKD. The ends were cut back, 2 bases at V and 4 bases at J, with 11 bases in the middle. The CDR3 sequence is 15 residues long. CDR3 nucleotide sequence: TGTGCCATCAGTGAGGGGGGCAGGATTAATGAAAAACTGTTTTTT. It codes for CAISEGGRINEKLFF.

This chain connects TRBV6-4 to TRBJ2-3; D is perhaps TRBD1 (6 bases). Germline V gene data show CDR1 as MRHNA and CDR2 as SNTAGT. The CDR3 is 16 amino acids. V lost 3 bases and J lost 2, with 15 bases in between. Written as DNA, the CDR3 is TGTGCCAGCAGTGAAGAGGCCAGGGGATTCACAGATACGCAGTATTTT. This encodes CASSEEARGFTDTQYF.

Written as DNA, the CDR3 is TGTGCCAGCAGTTACGGGTCCGGGAATCAGCCCCAGCATTTT. This gives the protein CASSYGSGNQPQHF. The V gene is TRBV6-6, the J gene TRBJ1-5; D not resolved. The V end was cut by 2 bases, the J end by 4 bases, with 9 bases between. Germline CDR1 is MNHNY and CDR2 is SVGAGI (reference sequence). The CDR3 sequence is 14 residues long.

The CDR3 here is CASSPGQAKANYGYTF. In DNA form, the CDR3 reads TGCGCCAGCAGCCCGGGACAGGCCAAAGCTAACTATGGCTACACCTTC. The chain combines TRBV5-1 with TRBJ1-2; 8 bases are shared with TRBD1. With 4 bases clipped from V and 0 bases from J, the junction kept 8 bases outside the gene matches. Germline V gene data show CDR1 as SGHRS and CDR2 as YFSETQ. The CDR3 has 16 residues.

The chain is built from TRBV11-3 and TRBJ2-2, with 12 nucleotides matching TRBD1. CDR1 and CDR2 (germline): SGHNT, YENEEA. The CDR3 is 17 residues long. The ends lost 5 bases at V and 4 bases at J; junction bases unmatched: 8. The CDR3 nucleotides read TGTGCCAGCAGCCCGGGGACAGGGGGCGCGGTCACCGGGGAGCTGTTTTTT. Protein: CASSPGTGGAVTGELFF. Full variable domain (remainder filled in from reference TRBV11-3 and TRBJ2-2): EAGVVQSPRYKIIEKKQPVAFWCNPISGHNTLYWYLQNLGQGPELLIRYENEEAVDDSQLPKDRFSAERLKGVDSTLKIQPAELGDSAVYLCASSPGTGGAVTGELFFGEGSRLTVL.

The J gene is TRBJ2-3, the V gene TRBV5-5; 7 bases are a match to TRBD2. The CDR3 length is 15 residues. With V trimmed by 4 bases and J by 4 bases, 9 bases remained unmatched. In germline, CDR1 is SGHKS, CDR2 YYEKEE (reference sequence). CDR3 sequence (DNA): TGTGCCAGCAGCCCCGCGGGGGTCCCCCCAGATACGCAGTATTTT. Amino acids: CASSPAGVPPDTQYF.

CDR3 in DNA: TGTGCCAGCAGCCAAGTGGGAGAGACCCAGTACTTC. Translated: CASSQVGETQYF. The chain recombines TRBV14 with TRBJ2-5; D call uncertain. CDR1 is SGHDN, CDR2 FVKESK, per germline. Between the trimmed V and J ends, which lost 1 base and 4 bases, there was a span of 4 bases. The CDR3 sequence is 12 residues long.

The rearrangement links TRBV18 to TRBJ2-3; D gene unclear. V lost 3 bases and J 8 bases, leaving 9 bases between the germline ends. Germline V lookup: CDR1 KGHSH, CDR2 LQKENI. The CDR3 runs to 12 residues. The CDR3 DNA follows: TGTGCCAGCTCACCGGCTAGAAGTACGCAGTATTTT. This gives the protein CASSPARSTQYF.

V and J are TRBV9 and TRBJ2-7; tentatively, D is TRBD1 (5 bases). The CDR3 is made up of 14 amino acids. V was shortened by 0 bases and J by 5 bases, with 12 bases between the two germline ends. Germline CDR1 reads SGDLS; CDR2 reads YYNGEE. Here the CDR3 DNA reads TGTGCCAGCAGCGTAGGGATAGGGGCCCACGAGCAGTACTTC. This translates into CASSVGIGAHEQYF.

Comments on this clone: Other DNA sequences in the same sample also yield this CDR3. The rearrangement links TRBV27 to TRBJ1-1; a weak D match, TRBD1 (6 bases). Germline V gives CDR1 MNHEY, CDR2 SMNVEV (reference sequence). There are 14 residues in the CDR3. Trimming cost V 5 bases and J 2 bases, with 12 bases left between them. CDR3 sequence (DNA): TGTGCCAGCAGTCCGGCAGGGGAAAACACTGAAGCTTTCTTT. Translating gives CASSPAGENTEAFF.

In nucleotides, the CDR3 is TGTGCCAGCAGTGGGCTAGGTGGTGAGACCCAGTACTTC. Its protein product is CASSGLGGETQYF. This chain connects TRBV25-1 to TRBJ2-5; no reliable D call. Germline-derived CDR1 and CDR2 are MGHDK and SYGVNS. Trimming took 4 bases from V and 5 from J, leaving 11 bases between them. The CDR3 contains 13 residues.

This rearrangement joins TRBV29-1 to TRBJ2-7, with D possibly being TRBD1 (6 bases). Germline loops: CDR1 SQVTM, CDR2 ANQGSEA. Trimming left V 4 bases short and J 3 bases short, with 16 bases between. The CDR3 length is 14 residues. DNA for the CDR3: TGCAGCGTTGGGGGCGCAGGGGTCCGCTACGAGCAGTACTTC. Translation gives CSVGGAGVRYEQYF.